Each of the 32 T cell receptor beta chains below was sequenced from the same sample in a study of CD8 T cells in ankylosing spondylitis. TCRdb re-analysed the 5' RACE reads in MiXCR, keeping a single row per CDR3 protein. The sample carries hundreds of thousands of distinct CDR3 sequences, 25% to 30% recorded once. Material: blood, either unsorted or a sorted T cell fraction (not recorded which). Source of these receptors: a male donor with ankylosing spondylitis or in good health (not recorded which).

V gene TRBV5-1 combines with J gene TRBJ2-3; a possible D gene is TRBD2 (5 bases). Trimming pared 4 bases from V and 2 bases from J, leaving 11 bases between. The germline V gene has CDR1 SGHRS and CDR2 YFSETQ. This CDR3 region has 14 residues. CDR3 sequence (DNA): TGCGCCAGCAGCGGGAGAGCCGCCACAGATACGCAGTATTTT. This encodes CASSGRAATDTQYF.

In this sample, this clonotype turned up many times. This CDR3 is CASSFSGGTDTQYF. The DNA of the CDR3 is TGTGCCAGCAGCTTTAGCGGAGGCACAGATACGCAGTATTTT. The chain uses TRBV7-3 and TRBJ2-3; perhaps TRBD2 as D (6 bases). The CDR3 has 14 residues. Germline assignment: CDR1 SGHTA and CDR2 FQGTGA. V gave up 3 bases and J gave up 1 base, with 8 bases separating them.

The rearrangement links TRBV6-1 to TRBJ2-6; D is perhaps TRBD1 or TRBD2 (7 bases each). V was shortened by 2 bases and J by 0 bases, with 17 bases between the two germline ends. The CDR3 length is 19 residues. The germline gives CDR1 MNHNS, CDR2 SASEGT. CDR3 amino acids: CASSERFRGGTSGANVLTF. The CDR3 region has the DNA TGTGCCAGCAGTGAACGGTTCAGGGGGGGGACCTCTGGGGCCAACGTCCTGACTTTC.

This clonotype was detected only once. The chain joins TRBV6-5 to TRBJ2-1; D is uncertain. CDR3 length equals 15 residues. Germline loops: CDR1 MNHEY, CDR2 SVGAGI. V was clipped by 0 bases and J by 11 bases, with 17 bases between them. CDR3 DNA: TGTGCCAGCAGTTACTCGGGTGGGTCGTACCGGCAGCAGTTCTTC. Its translation is CASSYSGGSYRQQFF.

This clonotype was observed a single time. The V gene is TRBV12-3 or TRBV12-4, the J gene TRBJ2-3; no clear D. The CDR3 sequence is 14 residues long. V lost 4 bases, J lost 9 bases, and 17 bases lay in between. The CDR3 protein is CASSSSGRVRTQYF. The DNA of the CDR3 is TGTGCCAGCAGTTCGTCTGGAAGGGTACGGACGCAGTATTTT.

This clonotype was counted many times. The J gene is TRBJ1-1, the V gene TRBV12-3 or TRBV12-4; a possible D gene is TRBD1 (6 bases). The CDR3 runs to 13 residues. Between the trimmed V and J ends, which lost 6 bases and 4 bases, there was a span of 12 bases. CDR3 amino acids: CASSSTGITEAFF. The CDR3 coding sequence is TGTGCCAGCAGCTCAACAGGGATCACTGAAGCTTTCTTT.

This clonotype has at least ten counts. J is TRBJ2-1 and V is TRBV20-1, with 7 bases identical to TRBD2. Germline CDR1 DFQATT, CDR2 SNEGSKA (reference sequence). The CDR3 runs to 15 residues. With V trimmed by 6 bases and J by 3 bases, 11 bases remained unmatched. This CDR3 reads CSAIFPSGGYNEQFF. The CDR3, as DNA: TGCAGTGCAATCTTCCCTAGCGGAGGCTACAATGAGCAGTTCTTC.

This clonotype was recorded only once. This rearrangement joins TRBV11-2 to TRBJ2-7, with D possibly being TRBD1 or TRBD2 (7 bases each). Between the trimmed V and J ends, which lost 1 base and 4 bases, there was a span of 14 bases. The CDR3 consists of 15 residues. Germline-derived CDR1 and CDR2 are SGHAT and FQNNGV. CDR3 protein: CASSLGREGAYEQYF. The CDR3 DNA sequence: TGTGCCAGCAGCTTAGGCAGGGAGGGGGCGTACGAGCAGTACTTC.

This chain links TRBV12-3 or TRBV12-4 with TRBJ2-1, with 8 positions matching TRBD1. This CDR3 comprises 15 residues. With V trimmed by 1 base and J by 3 bases, 2 bases remained unmatched. The CDR3 nucleotides are TGTGCCAGCAGTTTAGAACAGGGGGTCTACAATGAGCAGTTCTTC. Its translation: CASSLEQGVYNEQFF.

Ten or more counts support this clonotype. V usage is TRBV7-6 and J usage is TRBJ2-3, with 9 bases that match TRBD1. J was trimmed by 2 bases and V by 4 bases; bases with no gene match: 4. Germline CDR1 is SGHVS and CDR2 is FNYEAQ. The CDR3 has 15 amino acids. CDR3 DNA: TGTGCCAGCAGCTACGGACAGGGGATCACAGATACGCAGTATTTT. It codes for CASSYGQGITDTQYF.

This clonotype was seen many times. The gene calls are TRBV7-2 and TRBJ2-5; 10 bases line up with TRBD2. The V and J ends lost 1 base and 1 base, in that order; junction bases with no gene match: 3. This CDR3 region has 16 residues. The germline gives CDR1 SGHTA, CDR2 FQGNSA. The CDR3 reads CASSLVASGSQETQYF. CDR3 coding DNA: TGTGCCAGCAGCTTAGTGGCTAGCGGGAGCCAAGAGACCCAGTACTTC.

This clonotype was seen a few times. The chain employs TRBV12-3 or TRBV12-4 and TRBJ2-2, with D unclear. V lost 5 bases to trimming and J lost 5 bases, with 18 bases between them. This CDR3 is 16 amino acids long. CDR3 loop: CASSPPSPQWTGELFF. The CDR3 DNA reads as TGTGCCAGCAGTCCCCCCTCGCCTCAATGGACCGGGGAGCTGTTTTTT.

This clonotype was recorded a few times. The chain links TRBV20-1 to TRBJ2-1, with TRBD2 as a possible D gene (5 bases). CDR1 DFQATT and CDR2 SNEGSKA come from the germline V gene (reference sequence). Trimming removed 6 bases from V and 8 bases from J, with 17 bases in between. The CDR3 has 13 amino acids. The DNA for the CDR3 is TGCAGTGCGCCCAGAAGTATAGCGCATGAGCAGTTCTTC. Protein sequence: CSAPRSIAHEQFF.

In its sample, this clonotype was seen a few times. The chain employs TRBV20-1 and TRBJ1-5; D unresolved. V lost 6 bases to trimming and J lost 0 bases, with 15 bases between them. The CDR3 loop spans 15 amino acids. Germline-derived CDR1 and CDR2 are DFQATT and SNEGSKA (reference sequence). CDR3 residues: CSAFSSSDSNQPQHF. In nucleotides, the CDR3 is TGCAGTGCCTTCTCGTCGTCTGATAGCAATCAGCCCCAGCATTTT.

In this sample, this clonotype turned up a few times. The chain couples TRBV6-5 to TRBJ1-2; TRBD1 is a possible D gene (6 bases). Looked up from germline, CDR1 is MNHEY and CDR2 is SVGAGI. Trimming took 3 bases from V and 6 from J, leaving 14 bases between them. This CDR3 contains 14 residues. CDR3 sequence (DNA): TGTGCCAGCAGTTATAGGGGGGAGGAAAATGGCTACACCTTC. Translation gives CASSYRGEENGYTF.

This clonotype has more than one count but fewer than ten. V usage is TRBV20-1 and J usage is TRBJ1-3; TRBD1 might be the D (5 bases). Germline CDR1 reads DFQATT; CDR2 reads SNEGSKA (reference sequence). Trimming shortened V by 0 bases and J by 4 bases, and 13 bases separated the two germline ends. The length of the CDR3 is 15 residues. CDR3 bases: TGCAGTGCTAGAGACGCTGGGGGGAGCGGAAACACCATATATTTT. Amino acid sequence: CSARDAGGSGNTIYF.

The chain combines TRBV5-1 with TRBJ2-1; the D is unclear. This CDR3 region has 13 residues. V was trimmed by 3 bases and J by 6 bases, leaving 10 bases between them. Germline V gene sequence: CDR1 SGHRS, CDR2 YFSETQ. The CDR3 sequence: CASSSSPPNEQFF. The CDR3 bases are TGCGCCAGCAGCTCGTCTCCCCCCAATGAGCAGTTCTTC.

This clonotype was counted at least ten times. The chain couples TRBV15 to TRBJ2-7; weak D call: TRBD1 (5 bases). Germline loops: CDR1 LNHNV, CDR2 YYDKDF (reference sequence). The CDR3 extends over 15 amino acids. V was pared by 0 bases and J by 0 bases, with 9 bases between. The CDR3 region is CATSRDQGDSYEQYF. CDR3 bases: TGTGCCACCAGCAGAGATCAAGGGGACTCCTACGAGCAGTACTTC.

This clonotype was counted many times. The rearrangement joins TRBV12-3 or TRBV12-4 to TRBJ2-3, with TRBD2 matching 8 bases. The length of the CDR3 is 16 residues. V lost 3 bases to trimming and J lost 0 bases; unmatched junction nucleotides: 5. DNA of the CDR3: TGTGCCAGCAGTTTCTTCGGGGGGGCCAGCACAGATACGCAGTATTTT. Translation gives CASSFFGGASTDTQYF.

This clonotype has just a few counts. The chain recombines TRBV6-1 with TRBJ1-5; D uncertain. The V gene's germline CDR1 is MNHNS and CDR2 SASEGT. V lost 7 bases to trimming and J lost 3 bases, with 13 bases between them. CDR3 size: 14 residues. The CDR3 sequence: CASTQMDSNQPQHF. CDR3 in DNA: TGTGCCAGCACCCAGATGGACTCCAATCAGCCCCAGCATTTT.

This clonotype has a count of ten or more. The rearrangement uses TRBV5-1 and TRBJ2-2, with 7 bases identical to TRBD2. Germline assignment: CDR1 SGHRS and CDR2 YFSETQ. The CDR3 contains 15 residues. J was trimmed by 0 bases and V by 5 bases; bases with no gene match: 4. CDR3 in DNA: TGCGCCAGCAGAGCCCTAGCGGCGAACACCGGGGAGCTGTTTTTT. It encodes CASRALAANTGELFF.

This clonotype was seen repeatedly, ten times or more. The rearrangement joins TRBV12-3 or TRBV12-4 to TRBJ2-1, with D hard to call. Trimming took 1 base from V and 2 from J, leaving 9 bases between them. The CDR3 spans 15 residues. CDR3 in amino acids: CASSLGAGPYNEQFF. CDR3 sequence (DNA): TGTGCCAGCAGTTTAGGTGCAGGTCCCTACAATGAGCAGTTCTTC.

This clonotype was recorded at least ten times. This chain uses TRBV12-3 or TRBV12-4 with TRBJ2-1; D may match TRBD1 or TRBD2 (6 bases each). The CDR3 spans 16 residues. The V end lost 7 bases, the J end lost 0 bases, and 16 bases lay between the germline ends. This CDR3 reads CASNIGGSRSYNEQFF. The DNA for the CDR3 is TGTGCCAGCAACATAGGGGGGAGCCGCTCCTACAATGAGCAGTTCTTC.

This rearrangement joins TRBV9 to TRBJ2-5; 7 nucleotides line up with TRBD1. The V segment lost 4 bases and the J segment 4 bases; nucleotides outside the gene matches: 10. CDR1 and CDR2 (germline): SGDLS, YYNGEE. This CDR3 spans 15 amino acids. DNA for the CDR3: TGTGCCAGCAGCCCAAGACAGGGATGGGCAGAGACCCAGTACTTC. Amino acid sequence: CASSPRQGWAETQYF.

This clonotype was detected ten times or more. The chain links TRBV12-3 or TRBV12-4 to TRBJ2-5; TRBD1 or TRBD2 may be the D gene (7 bases each). The V end lost 2 bases, the J end lost 4 bases, and 17 bases lay between the germline ends. This CDR3 is built from 16 residues. CDR3 region: CASSLMGTRGGETQYF. DNA of the CDR3: TGTGCCAGCAGTTTAATGGGCACCAGGGGGGGAGAGACCCAGTACTTC.

Many counts were recorded for this clonotype. The genes are TRBV29-1 and TRBJ2-7, with D tentatively TRBD2 (6 bases). Germline-derived CDR1 and CDR2 are SQVTM and ANQGSEA. V was pared by 6 bases and J by 3 bases, with 12 bases between. CDR3 length equals 12 residues. CDR3 nucleotide sequence: TGCAGCGTGGGGGGAGACCTCTACGAGCAGTACTTC. Translating gives CSVGGDLYEQYF.

A note on this clonotype: This may arise from a read error, as a much more abundant clone is one base away. The chain uses TRBV4-1 and TRBJ2-2, with 9 bases that match TRBD1. Germline values: CDR1 MGHRA, CDR2 YSYEKL. There are 16 residues in the CDR3. This CDR3 reads CASSQGSGQGIGALFF. The CDR3 coding sequence is TGCGCCAGCAGCCAAGGTTCGGGACAGGGAATCGGGGCGCTGTTTTTT.

The chain is built from TRBV20-1 and TRBJ2-5; 10 bases are a match to TRBD2. There are 15 residues in the CDR3. V was pared by 6 bases and J by 4 bases, with 11 bases of the junction left unmatched. The germline V gene encodes CDR1 DFQATT and CDR2 SNEGSKA (reference sequence). In nucleotides, the CDR3 is TGCAGTGCGGCCTCTAGCGGGAGTCGGCCAGAGACCCAGTACTTC. Amino acids: CSAASSGSRPETQYF.

This clonotype was seen more than once but under ten times. The chain is built from TRBV3-1 and TRBJ2-1, with D possibly called TRBD1 or TRBD2 (5 bases each). From germline, CDR1 is LGHDT and CDR2 YNNKEL (reference sequence). Trimming shortened V by 1 base and J by 4 bases, and 23 bases separated the two germline ends. CDR3 length: 19 residues. In DNA form, the CDR3 reads TGTGCCAGCAGCCAAGGGGGGTGGACGGGCGGTCCCCTTTACAATGAGCAGTTCTTC. Its protein product is CASSQGGWTGGPLYNEQFF.

This clonotype was seen a handful of times. This chain uses TRBV20-1 with TRBJ2-5; D unresolved. The CDR3 sequence is 13 residues long. Trimming removed 2 bases at V and 1 base at J, with 8 bases between. Per germline, CDR1 DFQATT and CDR2 SNEGSKA (reference sequence). The CDR3: CSARPNLQETQYF. The CDR3 coding sequence is TGCAGTGCTAGACCGAATCTCCAAGAGACCCAGTACTTC.

The V and J genes are TRBV10-3 and TRBJ2-1; 9 bases match TRBD1. V lost 2 bases, J lost 7 bases, and 9 bases stayed unmatched. The V gene's germline CDR1 is ENHRY and CDR2 SYGVKD. The CDR3 loop spans 16 amino acids. The CDR3 spells CAISETPGQGRNEQFF. The DNA of the CDR3 is TGTGCCATCAGTGAGACTCCGGGACAGGGTAGGAATGAGCAGTTCTTC.

The chain employs TRBV20-1 and TRBJ2-7; unclear D gene. Germline CDR1 is DFQATT and CDR2 is SNEGSKA (reference sequence). This CDR3 comprises 14 residues. V lost 7 bases and J lost 3, with 19 bases in between. The CDR3 DNA is TGCAGTGTCGCGACTGACGGTTCACTCTACGAGCAGTACTTC. Translated: CSVATDGSLYEQYF.